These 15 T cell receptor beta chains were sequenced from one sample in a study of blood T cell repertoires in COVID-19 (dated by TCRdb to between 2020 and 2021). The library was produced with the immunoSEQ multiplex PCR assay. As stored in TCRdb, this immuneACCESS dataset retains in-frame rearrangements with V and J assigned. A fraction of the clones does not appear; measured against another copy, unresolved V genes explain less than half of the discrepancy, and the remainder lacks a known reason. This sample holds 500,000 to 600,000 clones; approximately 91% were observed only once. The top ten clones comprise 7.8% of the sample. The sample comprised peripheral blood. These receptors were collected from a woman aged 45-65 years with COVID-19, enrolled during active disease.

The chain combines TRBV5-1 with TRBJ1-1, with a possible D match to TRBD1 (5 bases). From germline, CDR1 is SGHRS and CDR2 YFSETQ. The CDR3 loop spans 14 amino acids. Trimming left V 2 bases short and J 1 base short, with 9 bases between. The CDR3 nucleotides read TGCGCCAGCAGCTTCGCGGGGGGGAACACTGAAGCTTTCTTT. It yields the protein CASSFAGGNTEAFF.

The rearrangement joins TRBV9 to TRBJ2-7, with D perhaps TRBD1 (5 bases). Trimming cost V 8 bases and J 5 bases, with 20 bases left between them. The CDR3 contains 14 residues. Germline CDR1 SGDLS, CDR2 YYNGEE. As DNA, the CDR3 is TGTGCCAGTTCCCTTTGGGGCAGGGTTGACGAGCAGTACTTC. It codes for CASSLWGRVDEQYF.

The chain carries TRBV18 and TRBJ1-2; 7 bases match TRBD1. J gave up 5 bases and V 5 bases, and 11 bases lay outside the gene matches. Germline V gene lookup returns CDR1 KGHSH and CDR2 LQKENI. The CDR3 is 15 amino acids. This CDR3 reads CASSYGQAERYGYTF. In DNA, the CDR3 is TGTGCCAGCTCATATGGACAGGCGGAGAGATATGGCTACACCTTC.

DNA of the CDR3: TGTGCCAGCAGTGCCACGGGGGTCTCTGGAAACACCATATATTTT. Translated, it gives CASSATGVSGNTIYF. The J gene is TRBJ1-3, the V gene TRBV2; D is perhaps TRBD1 (5 bases). V gave up 4 bases and J gave up 0 bases, with 10 bases separating them. Germline CDR1 is SNHLY and CDR2 is FYNNEI. The CDR3 contains 15 residues.

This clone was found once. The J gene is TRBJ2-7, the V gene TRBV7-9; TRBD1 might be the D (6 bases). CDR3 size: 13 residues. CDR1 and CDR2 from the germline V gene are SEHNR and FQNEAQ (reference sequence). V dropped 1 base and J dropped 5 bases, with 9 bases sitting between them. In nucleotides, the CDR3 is TGTGCCAGCAGCTTAGTGGGGGCCCACGAGCAGTACTTC. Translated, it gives CASSLVGAHEQYF. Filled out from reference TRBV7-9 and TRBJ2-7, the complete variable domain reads DTGVSQNPRHKITKRGQNVTFRCDPISEHNRLYWYRQTLGQGPEFLTYFQNEAQLEKSRLLSDRFSAERPKGSFSTLEIQRTEQGDSAMYLCASSLVGAHEQYFGPGTRLTVT.

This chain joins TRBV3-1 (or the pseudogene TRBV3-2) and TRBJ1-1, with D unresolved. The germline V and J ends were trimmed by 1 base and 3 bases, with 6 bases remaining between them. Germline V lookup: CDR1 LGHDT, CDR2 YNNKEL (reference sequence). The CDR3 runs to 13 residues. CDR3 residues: CASSQAADTEAFF. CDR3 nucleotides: TGTGCCAGCAGCCAAGCAGCGGACACTGAAGCTTTCTTT.

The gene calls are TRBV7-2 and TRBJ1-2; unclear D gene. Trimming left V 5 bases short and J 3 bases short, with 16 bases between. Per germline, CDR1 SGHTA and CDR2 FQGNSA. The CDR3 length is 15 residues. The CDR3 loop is CASSPSAGKDYGYTF. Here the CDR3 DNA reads TGTGCCAGCAGCCCCTCGGCGGGGAAAGACTATGGCTACACCTTC.

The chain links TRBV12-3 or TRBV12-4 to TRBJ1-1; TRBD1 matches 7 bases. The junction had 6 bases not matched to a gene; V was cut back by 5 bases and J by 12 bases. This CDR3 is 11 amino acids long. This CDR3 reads CASSIGTVPFF. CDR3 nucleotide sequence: TGTGCCAGCAGTATCGGGACAGTCCCTTTCTTT.

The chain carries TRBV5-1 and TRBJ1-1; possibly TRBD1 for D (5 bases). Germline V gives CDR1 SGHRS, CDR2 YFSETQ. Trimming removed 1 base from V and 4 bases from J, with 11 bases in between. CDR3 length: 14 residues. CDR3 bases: TGCGCCAGCAGCTTGACCGGGGGGATCACTGAAGCTTTCTTT. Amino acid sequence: CASSLTGGITEAFF. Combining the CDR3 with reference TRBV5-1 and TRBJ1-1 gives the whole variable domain KAGVTQTPRYLIKTRGQQVTLSCSPISGHRSVSWYQQTPGQGLQFLFEYFSETQRNKGNFPGRFSGRQFSNSRSEMNVSTLELGDSALYLCASSLTGGITEAFFGQGTRLTVV.

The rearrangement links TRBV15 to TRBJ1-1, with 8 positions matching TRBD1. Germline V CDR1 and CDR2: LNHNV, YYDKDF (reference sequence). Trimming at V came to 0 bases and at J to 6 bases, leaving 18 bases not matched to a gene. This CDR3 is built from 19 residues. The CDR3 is CATSRDLPGQVLGAAEAFF. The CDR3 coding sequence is TGTGCCACCAGCAGAGACCTACCGGGACAGGTTTTAGGGGCAGCTGAAGCTTTCTTT.

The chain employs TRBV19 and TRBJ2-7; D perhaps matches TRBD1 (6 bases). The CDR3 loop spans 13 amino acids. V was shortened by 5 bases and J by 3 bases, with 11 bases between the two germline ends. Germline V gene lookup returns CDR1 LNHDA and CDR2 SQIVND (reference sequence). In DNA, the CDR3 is TGTGCCAGTAGTCCAACAGGGAACTACGAGCAGTACTTC. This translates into CASSPTGNYEQYF.

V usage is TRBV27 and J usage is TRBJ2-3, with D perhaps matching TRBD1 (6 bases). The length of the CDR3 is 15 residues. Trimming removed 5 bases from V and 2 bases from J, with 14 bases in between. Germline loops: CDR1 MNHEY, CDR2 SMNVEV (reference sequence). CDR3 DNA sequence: TGTGCCAGCAGTCCCCGGGACACCTACACAGATACGCAGTATTTT. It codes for CASSPRDTYTDTQYF.

Here the CDR3 DNA reads TGCGCCAGCAGCCAAACCGGGACCTGGGGGGGAGATACGCAGTATTTT. Its translation: CASSQTGTWGGDTQYF. The genes are TRBV4-1 and TRBJ2-3; 7 bases are a match to TRBD2. Germline V gives CDR1 MGHRA, CDR2 YSYEKL. This CDR3 is 16 amino acids long. V shed 2 bases, J shed 5 bases, and the junction held 10 bases outside the gene matches.

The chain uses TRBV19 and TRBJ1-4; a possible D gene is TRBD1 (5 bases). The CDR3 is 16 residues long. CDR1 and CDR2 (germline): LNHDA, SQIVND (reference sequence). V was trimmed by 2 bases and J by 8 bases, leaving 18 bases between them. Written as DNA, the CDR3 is TGTGCCAGTAGTATACGGGGGAAGACGTTTGAAGAAAAACTGTTTTTT. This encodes CASSIRGKTFEEKLFF.

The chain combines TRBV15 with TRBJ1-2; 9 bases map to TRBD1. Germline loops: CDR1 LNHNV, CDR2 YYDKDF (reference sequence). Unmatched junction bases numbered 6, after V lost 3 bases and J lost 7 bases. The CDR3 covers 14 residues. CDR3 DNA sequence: TGTGCCACCAGCAGGGACAGGGGTGATAGTGGCTACACCTTC. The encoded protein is CATSRDRGDSGYTF.